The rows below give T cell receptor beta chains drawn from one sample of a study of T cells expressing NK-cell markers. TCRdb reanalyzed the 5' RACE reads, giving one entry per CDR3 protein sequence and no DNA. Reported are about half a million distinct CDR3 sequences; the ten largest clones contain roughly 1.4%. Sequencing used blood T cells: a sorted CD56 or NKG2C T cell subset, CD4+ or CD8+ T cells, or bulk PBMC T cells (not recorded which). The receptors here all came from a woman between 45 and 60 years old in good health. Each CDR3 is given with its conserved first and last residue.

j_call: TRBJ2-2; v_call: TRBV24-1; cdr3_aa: CATRSATGELFF
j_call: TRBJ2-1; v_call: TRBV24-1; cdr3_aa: CATSDRDYSYNEQFF
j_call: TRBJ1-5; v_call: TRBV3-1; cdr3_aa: CASSQDTGIGQPQHF
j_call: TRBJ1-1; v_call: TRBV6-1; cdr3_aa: CATYLPRVWTEAFF
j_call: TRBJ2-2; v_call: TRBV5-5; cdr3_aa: CASSLGVAGRGVATGELFF
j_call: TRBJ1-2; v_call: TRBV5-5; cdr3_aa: CASSLGGRQSYGYTF
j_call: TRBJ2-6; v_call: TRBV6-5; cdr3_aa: CASSSGANVLTF
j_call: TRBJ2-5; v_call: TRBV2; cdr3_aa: CASSERTGETQYF
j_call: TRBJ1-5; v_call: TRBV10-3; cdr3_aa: CAIRAQINQPQHF
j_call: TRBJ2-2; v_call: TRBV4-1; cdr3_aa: CASSPMAQNTGELFF
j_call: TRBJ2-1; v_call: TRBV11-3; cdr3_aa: CASSPRDSHPEQFF
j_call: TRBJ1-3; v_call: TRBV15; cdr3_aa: CATSRDILPGNTIYF
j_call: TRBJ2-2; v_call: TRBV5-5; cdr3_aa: CASSTGLAVTGELFF
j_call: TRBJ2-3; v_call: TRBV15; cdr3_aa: CATSSNNRDRGTNTQYF
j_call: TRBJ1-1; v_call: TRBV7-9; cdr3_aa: CASSLPGGSTEAFF
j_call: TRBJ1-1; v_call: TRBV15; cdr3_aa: CATSRDYSGTEAFF
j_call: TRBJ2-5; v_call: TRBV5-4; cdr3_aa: CASSFNPETETQYF
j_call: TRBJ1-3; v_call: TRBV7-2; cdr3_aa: CASSPAVGVSGNTIYF
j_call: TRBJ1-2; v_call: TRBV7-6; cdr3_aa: CASSKSGTGPGGYTF
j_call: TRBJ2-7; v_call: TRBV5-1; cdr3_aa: CASSLSQGWVPYEQYF
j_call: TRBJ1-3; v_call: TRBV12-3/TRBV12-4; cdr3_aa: CASTPRAGNTIYF
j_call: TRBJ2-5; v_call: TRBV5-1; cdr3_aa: CASSSPSGQETQYF
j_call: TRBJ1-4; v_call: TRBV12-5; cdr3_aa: CASGFGSTVATNEKLFF
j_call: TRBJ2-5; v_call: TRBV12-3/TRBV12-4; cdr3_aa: CASSRGPGETQYF
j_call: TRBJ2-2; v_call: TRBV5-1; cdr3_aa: CASSRGQGPNTGELFF
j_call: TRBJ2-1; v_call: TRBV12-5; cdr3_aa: CASGIRGLAGDEQFF
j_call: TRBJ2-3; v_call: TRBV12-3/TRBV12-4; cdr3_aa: CASAGTSTDTQYF
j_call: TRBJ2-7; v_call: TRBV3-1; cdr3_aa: CASSQERSGYSYEQYF
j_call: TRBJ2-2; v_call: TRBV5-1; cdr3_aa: CASSFRAHRTNTGELFF
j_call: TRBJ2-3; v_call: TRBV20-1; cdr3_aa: CSASGEAGEEDTQYF
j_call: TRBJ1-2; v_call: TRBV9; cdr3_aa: CASSGSRQDANYGYTF
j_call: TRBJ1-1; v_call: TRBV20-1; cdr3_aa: CSAKKTGGNTEAFF
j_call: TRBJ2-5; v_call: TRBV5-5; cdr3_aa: CASSREYQYQETQYF
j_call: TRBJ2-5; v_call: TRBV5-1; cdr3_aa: CASSLAVERRTQYF
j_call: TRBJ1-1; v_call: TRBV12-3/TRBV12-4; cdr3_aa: CASSLIISGNTEAFF
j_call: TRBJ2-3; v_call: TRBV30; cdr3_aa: CAWSVGVEGQTDTQYF
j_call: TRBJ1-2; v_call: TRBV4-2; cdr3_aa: CASSQAGVIEDGYTF
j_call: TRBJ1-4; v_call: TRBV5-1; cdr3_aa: CASSLRGQTTNEKLFF
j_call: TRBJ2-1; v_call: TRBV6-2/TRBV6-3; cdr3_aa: CASSPSAGGRVNEQFF
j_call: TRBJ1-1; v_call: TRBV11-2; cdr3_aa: CASSLTMMNTEAFF
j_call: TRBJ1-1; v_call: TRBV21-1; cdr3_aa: CARGTGGLSTEAFF